The 22 T cell receptor beta chains below all came from one sample that was sequenced in a study of shared clonotypes between healthy human individuals. Clones were read by immunoSEQ multiplex PCR, and TCRdb kept only the in-frame ones, dropping some. The sample records 2 million to 2.5 million clones, 85% to 95% being singletons. Source material: naive CD4+ T cells from PBMCs. Regarding subset: CD45RA+ positively selected. These receptors were obtained from a man aged 18 to 30 in good health. Some clones in this sample may be carry-over from other donors' samples.

The chain combines TRBV5-1 with TRBJ2-7; 8 bases map to TRBD1. V lost 0 bases and J lost 7; bases outside the gene matches: 9. Germline V gene data show CDR1 as SGHRS and CDR2 as YFSETQ. The CDR3 sequence is 15 residues long. The CDR3 region has the DNA TGCGCCAGCAGCTTGGTTGGACAGGGTCTTTTGGAGCAGTACTTC. Protein product: CASSLVGQGLLEQYF.

V and J are TRBV5-1 and TRBJ1-5; no clear D. Germline V gene sequence: CDR1 SGHRS, CDR2 YFSETQ. V was shortened by 4 bases and J by 7 bases, with 18 bases between the two germline ends. This CDR3 spans 15 amino acids. For the CDR3, the DNA is TGCGCCAGCAGCCCCGGGGAGGGTCTATACCAGCCCCAGCATTTT. It codes for CASSPGEGLYQPQHF.

This clone is a singleton in its sample. This sequence joins TRBV6-5 and TRBJ2-7; 7 bases line up with TRBD2. J was trimmed by 3 bases and V by 3 bases; bases with no gene match: 11. The CDR3 is 16 residues long. Germline values: CDR1 MNHEY, CDR2 SVGAGI. Here the CDR3 reads CASSYTVGEGLYEQYF. The CDR3 DNA reads TGTGCCAGCAGTTATACGGTCGGGGAGGGCCTCTACGAGCAGTACTTC.

The rearrangement joins TRBV9 to TRBJ2-1; D remains ambiguous. This CDR3 has 14 amino acids. Germline-derived CDR1 and CDR2 are SGDLS and YYNGEE. Trimming stripped 4 bases from V and 5 bases from J, with 13 bases between. CDR3 DNA: TGTGCCAGCAGCCTTCCCCCGCGAGACAATGAGCAGTTCTTC. It specifies CASSLPPRDNEQFF. The variable domain in full, with the rest retrieved from reference TRBV9 and TRBJ2-1, is DSGVTQTPKHLITATGQRVTLRCSPRSGDLSVYWYQQSLDQGLQFLIQYYNGEERAKGNILERFSAQQFPDLHSELNLSSLELGDSALYFCASSLPPRDNEQFFGPGTRLTVL.

V gene TRBV7-8 combines with J gene TRBJ1-2; 9 nucleotides align to TRBD1. With V trimmed by 5 bases and J by 8 bases, 6 bases remained unmatched. Germline V gives CDR1 SGHVS, CDR2 FQNEAQ. CDR3 size: 13 residues. Here the CDR3 reads CASSPRTGVGYTF. The DNA of the CDR3 is TGTGCCAGCAGCCCGCGGACAGGGGTCGGCTACACCTTC.

The chain combines TRBV5-1 with TRBJ2-5; 7 nucleotides agree with TRBD1. Trimming at V came to 3 bases and at J to 2 bases, leaving 7 bases not matched to a gene. The CDR3 has 15 residues. Germline-derived CDR1 and CDR2 are SGHRS and YFSETQ. The CDR3 here is CASSSLTGEQETQYF. CDR3 DNA sequence: TGCGCCAGCAGCTCACTTACAGGGGAACAAGAGACCCAGTACTTC.

The rearrangement joins TRBV28 to TRBJ1-1; the match to TRBD1 covers 9 bases. The ends lost 8 bases at V and 6 bases at J; junction bases unmatched: 10. The germline V gene encodes CDR1 MDHEN and CDR2 SYDVKM. The CDR3 length is 14 residues. The CDR3 reads CASGLGTGNAEAFF. Here the CDR3 DNA reads TGTGCCAGCGGCCTTGGGACAGGGAATGCTGAAGCTTTCTTT.

In its sample, this clone was seen once. The chain combines TRBV19 with TRBJ2-7, with D possibly TRBD1 on 5 matching bases. The CDR3 is 16 residues long. V was clipped by 6 bases and J by 2 bases, with 20 bases between them. CDR1 is LNHDA and CDR2 is SQIVND in the germline V gene (reference sequence). The CDR3 bases are TGTGCCAGTAGCCACCGGAGACAGAAGTTAACCTACGAGCAGTACTTC. Translated, it gives CASSHRRQKLTYEQYF.

The CDR3, as DNA: TGCGCCAGCAGCTTGGTTCCGGGAGCCACCTACAATGAGCAGTTCTTC. Its protein product is CASSLVPGATYNEQFF. The gene calls are TRBV5-1 and TRBJ2-1; D perhaps matches TRBD2 (6 bases). This CDR3 comprises 16 residues. Looked up from germline, CDR1 is SGHRS and CDR2 is YFSETQ. Deletions cut 0 bases from V and 2 bases from J, with 12 bases between.

The rearrangement links TRBV11-2 to TRBJ1-2; perhaps TRBD1 as D (5 bases). CDR3 size: 14 residues. The germline CDR1 and CDR2 sequences are SGHAT and FQNNGV. The germline V and J ends were trimmed by 0 bases and 8 bases, with 13 bases remaining between them. DNA for the CDR3: TGTGCCAGCAGCTTAGAGGCCAGGGTTGGCGGCTACACCTTC. Translating it yields CASSLEARVGGYTF.

As for this clone: Different DNA sequences within this sample yield the same CDR3. This rearrangement joins TRBV5-1 to TRBJ1-2; 7 nucleotides match TRBD1. The V and J ends lost 0 bases and 8 bases, in that order; junction bases with no gene match: 4. The germline gives CDR1 SGHRS, CDR2 YFSETQ. This CDR3 spans 13 amino acids. The CDR3 sequence: CASSLGQGSGYTF. Written as DNA, the CDR3 is TGCGCCAGCAGCTTGGGACAGGGTAGCGGCTACACCTTC.

Concerning this clone itself: Other DNA sequences in the same sample also yield this CDR3. This chain uses TRBV10-1 with TRBJ2-7, with D perhaps matching TRBD2 (5 bases). The CDR3 consists of 12 residues. Trimming took off 3 bases at V and 4 bases at J, with 7 bases between the two ends. CDR1 and CDR2 from the germline V gene are WNHNN and SYGVQD (reference sequence). In DNA form, the CDR3 reads TGCGCCAGCAGTGAACGGGGATACGAGCAGTACTTC. Translated: CASSERGYEQYF.

The chain employs TRBV5-1 and TRBJ1-5; 8 positions match TRBD1. CDR1 and CDR2 from the germline V gene are SGHRS and YFSETQ. The CDR3 has 16 residues. Trimming cost V 4 bases and J 3 bases; bases outside gene matches: 9. This CDR3 reads CASSLGQGGDNQPQHF. CDR3 bases: TGCGCCAGCAGCCTCGGACAGGGAGGGGACAATCAGCCCCAGCATTTT.

The chain combines TRBV19 with TRBJ1-5; TRBD1 matches 7 bases. V shed 0 bases, J shed 7 bases, and the junction held 6 bases outside the gene matches. CDR1 and CDR2 (germline): LNHDA, SQIVND (reference sequence). The CDR3 loop spans 15 amino acids. The CDR3 is CASSIDLTGVQPQHF. DNA for the CDR3: TGTGCCAGTAGTATAGATCTTACAGGGGTACAGCCCCAGCATTTT. Filled out from reference TRBV19 and TRBJ1-5, the complete variable domain reads DGGITQSPKYLFRKEGQNVTLSCEQNLNHDAMYWYRQDPGQGLRLIYYSQIVNDFQKGDIAEGYSVSREKKESFPLTVTSAQKNPTAFYLCASSIDLTGVQPQHFGDGTRLSIL.

The chain is built from TRBV7-3 and TRBJ2-1; no definite D call. Germline V gene sequence: CDR1 SGHTA, CDR2 FQGTGA. The CDR3 runs 15 residues. V lost 2 bases, J lost 1 base, and 9 bases lay in between. The CDR3 sequence is CASSLGQESYNEQFF. CDR3 DNA: TGTGCCAGCAGCTTAGGGCAGGAGTCCTACAATGAGCAGTTCTTC.

The chain carries TRBV5-1 and TRBJ2-3; 8 positions match TRBD1. J lost 6 bases, V lost 3 bases, and 6 bases had no gene match. The CDR3 contains 14 residues. The germline V gene encodes CDR1 SGHRS and CDR2 YFSETQ. The CDR3 coding sequence is TGCGCCAGCAGCTCTAACAGGGGGGCGGATACGCAGTATTTT. Protein: CASSSNRGADTQYF.

The V and J genes are TRBV19 and TRBJ2-1; 9 nucleotides align to TRBD2. V was clipped by 6 bases and J by 7 bases; unmatched bases: 7. Germline CDR1 and CDR2: LNHDA and SQIVND (reference sequence). The CDR3 contains 14 residues. CDR3 loop: CASSPSGTRNEQFF. The CDR3 DNA reads as TGTGCCAGTAGCCCTAGCGGGACCCGGAATGAGCAGTTCTTC.

The V gene is TRBV6-6, the J gene TRBJ2-5; D is uncertain. Between the trimmed V and J ends, which lost 0 bases and 3 bases, there was a span of 5 bases. The CDR3 has 13 amino acids. CDR1 is MNHNY and CDR2 is SVGAGI in the germline V gene (reference sequence). The CDR3 DNA is TGTGCCAGCAGTTACTCGAGAGAAGAGACCCAGTACTTC. Translating it yields CASSYSREETQYF.

The rearrangement joins TRBV28 to TRBJ1-5; D ambiguous. Trimming stripped 1 base from V and 6 bases from J, with 7 bases between. CDR1 MDHEN and CDR2 SYDVKM come from the germline V gene. The length of the CDR3 is 13 residues. DNA of the CDR3: TGTGCCAGCAGTTTATACTTCACTCAGCCCCAGCATTTT. It specifies CASSLYFTQPQHF.

The chain carries TRBV27 and TRBJ1-5; D call uncertain. The germline V and J ends were trimmed by 3 bases and 2 bases, with 8 bases remaining between them. CDR1 MNHEY and CDR2 SMNVEV come from the germline V gene (reference sequence). This CDR3 has 14 amino acids. The CDR3 reads CASSFGLGNQPQHF. CDR3 in DNA: TGTGCCAGCAGTTTCGGTCTAGGCAATCAGCCCCAGCATTTT.

The rearrangement joins TRBV2 to TRBJ1-5, with D possibly matching TRBD1 (5 bases). V lost 2 bases and J 3 bases, leaving 11 bases between the germline ends. The germline gives CDR1 SNHLY, CDR2 FYNNEI. CDR3 length: 15 residues. CDR3 in amino acids: CASSERGSPNQPQHF. CDR3 in DNA: TGTGCCAGCAGTGAAAGGGGCAGCCCCAATCAGCCCCAGCATTTT.

The J gene is TRBJ2-1, the V gene TRBV27; a possible D gene is TRBD2 (6 bases). The CDR3 contains 15 residues. Germline lookup yields CDR1 MNHEY and CDR2 SMNVEV (reference sequence). Trimming left V 3 bases short and J 7 bases short, with 16 bases between. The CDR3 DNA reads as TGTGCCAGCAGTTTTTCGAGACTAGGAGGGAATGAGCAGTTCTTC. The encoded protein is CASSFSRLGGNEQFF.